This entry is about one TCR beta chain. This entry belongs to a study of blood T cell repertoires in COVID-19. In germline, CDR1 is SQVTM, CDR2 ANQGSEA. The CDR3 has 12 residues. Trimming took 7 bases from V and 4 from J, leaving 11 bases between them. Clones were read by immunoSEQ multiplex PCR, and TCRdb kept only the in-frame ones, dropping some. Among around 220,000 clones listed, around 80% were seen once. Sequenced sample: peripheral blood. The V and J genes are TRBV29-1 and TRBJ1-3; perhaps TRBD1 as D (6 bases). The source of this sequence is a man aged 25-45 years with active or convalescent COVID-19. DNA for the CDR3: TGCAGCGCTACCGGACAGGGAAACACCATATATTTT. This translates into CSATGQGNTIYF.